This TCR beta chain was captured by sequencing in a study of blood T cell repertoires in COVID-19. The wider study: Acute-phase and convalescent COVID-19 samples originated in the United States, Italy and Spain. PBMCs, B-cell-depleted T cells, or T cells were the source of the cDNA or gDNA that made up the material.

The method was immunoSEQ multiplex PCR; TCRdb's version includes in-frame clones alone and lacks a portion of them. The table has under 110,000 clones, around 87% seen once. This CDR3 comprises 13 residues. With 5 bases removed from V and 2 bases from J, the gap between germline ends came to 7 bases. The sequencing sample was made of peripheral blood. The source of this sequence is a woman in her twenties or thirties with acute or convalescent COVID-19. This sequence joins TRBV12-3 or TRBV12-4 and TRBJ2-1; possibly TRBD1 for D (6 bases). CDR3 in DNA: TGTGCCAGCAGTCGGACAGCCTACAATGAGCAGTTCTTC. It yields the protein CASSRTAYNEQFF.